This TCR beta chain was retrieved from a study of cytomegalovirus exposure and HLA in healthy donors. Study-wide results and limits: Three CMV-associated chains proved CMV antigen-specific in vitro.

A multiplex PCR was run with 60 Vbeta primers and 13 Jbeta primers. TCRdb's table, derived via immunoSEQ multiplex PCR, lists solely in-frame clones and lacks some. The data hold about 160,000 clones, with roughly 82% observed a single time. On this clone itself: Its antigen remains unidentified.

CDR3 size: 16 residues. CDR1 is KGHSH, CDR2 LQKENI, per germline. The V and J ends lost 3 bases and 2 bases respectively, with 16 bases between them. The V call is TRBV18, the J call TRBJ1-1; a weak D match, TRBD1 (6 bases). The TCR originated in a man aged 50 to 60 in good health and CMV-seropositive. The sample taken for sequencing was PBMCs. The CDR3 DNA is TGTGCCAGCTCACCTCTTTCGGGGGGCGCCAACACTGAAGCTTTCTTT. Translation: CASSPLSGGANTEAFF. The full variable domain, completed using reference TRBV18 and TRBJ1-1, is NAGVMQNPRHLVRRRGQEARLRCSPMKGHSHVYWYRQLPEEGLKFMVYLQKENIIDESGMPKERFSAEFPKEGPSILRIQQVVRGDSAAYFCASSPLSGGANTEAFFGQGTRLTVV.